These 13 T cell receptor beta chains were all obtained from the same sample, sequenced in a study of blood T cell repertoires in COVID-19. The repertoire was sequenced with immunoSEQ multiplex PCR; TCRdb's copy has only in-frame clones and lacks some. The data hold about 140,000 clones, with about 79% observed a single time. Sequences were obtained from peripheral blood. These receptors were collected from a man between 60 and 75 years old with active or convalescent COVID-19.

Concerning this clone itself: One junction end disagrees with the germline gene, perhaps due to a read error. The V and J genes are TRBV4-3 and TRBJ2-5, with 11 positions matching TRBD1. CDR3 length equals 13 residues. Per germline, CDR1 LGHNA and CDR2 YSLEER. CDR3 nucleotide sequence: TGCGCCAGCAGCCAGGAGATTTGGACAGGGGGCAACTTC. Its translation: CASSQEIWTGGNF.

This clone was observed once. The chain couples TRBV27 to TRBJ1-5; 10 bases are a match to TRBD1. The J segment lost 4 bases and the V segment lost 4 bases, leaving 19 bases of the junction unmatched. CDR1 is MNHEY, CDR2 SMNVEV, per germline (reference sequence). This CDR3 is 20 amino acids long. The DNA for the CDR3 is TGTGCCAGCAGTTCGTACGGCCGACGGACAGGGGGATTTGCAAATCAGCCCCAGCATTTT. This sequence encodes CASSSYGRRTGGFANQPQHF.

This chain links TRBV11-2 with TRBJ2-2, with D hard to call. From germline, CDR1 is SGHAT and CDR2 FQNNGV. The CDR3 is 16 residues long. Trimming left V 5 bases short and J 0 bases short, with 13 bases between. Here the CDR3 DNA reads TGTGCCAGCAGCCAGGTGTTGTTCGCGAACACCGGGGAGCTGTTTTTT. Its protein is CASSQVLFANTGELFF.

The V and J genes are TRBV30 and TRBJ2-3, with 10 bases identical to TRBD2. V shed 8 bases, J shed 1 base, and the junction held 6 bases outside the gene matches. This CDR3 comprises 14 residues. Germline CDR1 GTSNPN, CDR2 SVGIG (reference sequence). The CDR3 DNA sequence: TGTGCCGCCTCCCTAGCGGGGGGCACAGATACGCAGTATTTT. This gives the protein CAASLAGGTDTQYF.

This rearrangement joins TRBV10-3 to TRBJ2-7, with 8 nucleotides matching TRBD2. The CDR3 totals 14 residues. Germline loops: CDR1 ENHRY, CDR2 SYGVKD. J was trimmed by 6 bases and V by 2 bases; bases with no gene match: 6. The CDR3 loop is CAISEAGGSVEQYV. The CDR3 region has the DNA TGTGCCATCAGTGAGGCGGGAGGTAGCGTCGAGCAGTACGTC.

In this sample, this clone turned up once. The chain uses TRBV7-8 and TRBJ2-7; maybe TRBD2 (5 bases). This CDR3 spans 14 amino acids. CDR1 and CDR2 (germline): SGHVS, FQNEAQ. V dropped 0 bases and J dropped 3 bases, with 9 bases sitting between them. Here the CDR3 DNA reads TGTGCCAGCAGCTTAGCTAGAGGGAACTACGAGCAGTACGTC. As protein: CASSLARGNYEQYV.

The chain combines TRBV6-5 with TRBJ1-5, with 7 bases lining up with TRBD1. V shed 0 bases, J shed 6 bases, and the junction held 5 bases outside the gene matches. The CDR3 runs 15 residues. Per germline, CDR1 MNHEY and CDR2 SVGAGI. The CDR3 nucleotides read TGTGCCAGCAGTTACTCGATTGCAGGGGGTCAGCCCCAGCATTTT. Encoded protein: CASSYSIAGGQPQHF.

The chain uses TRBV2 and TRBJ2-2; 10 positions match TRBD2. The CDR3 is 17 residues long. Germline V CDR1 and CDR2: SNHLY, FYNNEI. Trimming cost V 2 bases and J 6 bases; bases outside gene matches: 9. Here the CDR3 reads CASSERPGLASPGELFF. As DNA, the CDR3 is TGTGCCAGCAGTGAACGCCCGGGACTAGCGTCCCCCGGGGAGCTGTTTTTT.

As DNA, the CDR3 is TGTGCCTGGAGTGTACAGGGGGGGAACTATGGCTACACCTTC. Translation gives CAWSVQGGNYGYTF. V gene TRBV30 combines with J gene TRBJ1-2; TRBD1 matches 8 bases. Germline trimming cut 0 bases from V and 2 bases from J; bases unmatched to any gene: 2. CDR3 size: 14 residues. The germline gives CDR1 GTSNPN, CDR2 SVGIG (reference sequence).

This clone appeared a few times. V is TRBV9 and J is TRBJ2-2, with no clear D. V lost 3 bases to trimming and J lost 1 base, with 7 bases between them. Germline assignment: CDR1 SGDLS and CDR2 YYNGEE. The CDR3 runs 14 residues. CDR3 DNA sequence: TGTGCCAGCAGCGACAGAAGGAACACCGGGGAGCTGTTTTTT. Its protein is CASSDRRNTGELFF.

This clone was counted only a few times. The V gene is TRBV19, the J gene TRBJ2-7; no clear D gene. V lost 3 bases to trimming and J lost 3 bases, with 15 bases between them. Germline V gives CDR1 LNHDA, CDR2 SQIVND (reference sequence). The CDR3 has 15 amino acids. The CDR3 bases are TGTGCCAGTAGTATTTCCGAGACACAAATCTACGAGCAGTACTTC. This translates into CASSISETQIYEQYF.

J is TRBJ2-6 and V is TRBV5-5; 10 positions match TRBD1. The CDR3 is made up of 17 amino acids. Trimming cost V 4 bases and J 0 bases; bases outside gene matches: 4. In germline, CDR1 is SGHKS, CDR2 YYEKEE (reference sequence). CDR3 bases: TGTGCCAGCAGCCTCGACAGGGGGCTCTCTGGGGCCAACGTCCTGACTTTC. Protein product: CASSLDRGLSGANVLTF.

The rearrangement uses TRBV7-9 and TRBJ1-2; 8 bases are a match to TRBD1. J lost 8 bases, V lost 3 bases, and 8 bases had no gene match. The CDR3 spans 14 residues. CDR1 SEHNR and CDR2 FQNEAQ come from the germline V gene (reference sequence). The CDR3 region has the DNA TGTGCCAGCAGCTTCGGGACAGGCGCGGAGGGCTACACCTTC. Translation: CASSFGTGAEGYTF.